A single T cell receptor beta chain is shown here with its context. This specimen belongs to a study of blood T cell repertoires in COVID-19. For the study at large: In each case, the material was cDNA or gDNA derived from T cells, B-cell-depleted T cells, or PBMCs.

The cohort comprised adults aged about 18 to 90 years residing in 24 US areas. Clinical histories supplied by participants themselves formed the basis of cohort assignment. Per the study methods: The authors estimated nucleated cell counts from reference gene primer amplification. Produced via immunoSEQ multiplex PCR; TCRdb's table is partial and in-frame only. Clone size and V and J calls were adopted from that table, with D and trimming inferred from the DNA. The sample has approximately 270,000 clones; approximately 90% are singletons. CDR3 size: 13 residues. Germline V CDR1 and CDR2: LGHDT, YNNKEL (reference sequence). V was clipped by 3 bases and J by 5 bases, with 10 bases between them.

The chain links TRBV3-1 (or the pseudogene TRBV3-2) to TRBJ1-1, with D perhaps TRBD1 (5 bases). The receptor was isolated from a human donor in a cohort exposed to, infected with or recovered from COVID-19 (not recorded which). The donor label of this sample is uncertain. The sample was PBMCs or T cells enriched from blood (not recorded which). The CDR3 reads CASSQEGATEAFF. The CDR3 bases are TGTGCCAGCAGCCAGGAAGGGGCGACTGAAGCTTTCTTT.